One sample yielded the 8 T cell receptor beta chains listed below, sequenced in a study of control samples from healthy donors and cancer patients (TCRdb year 2020). Receptor amplification or capture employed the immunoSEQ multiplex PCR assay. TCRdb holds this immuneACCESS table with in-frame rearrangements only. Some clones are missing; in checked studies, unresolved V genes explain under half, and the rest has no known cause. Across this sample there are 89,000 or so clones, with about 89% seen only once. Jointly, the top ten make up about a fifth of the sample. Material: blood. Receptor source: a man over 45 in good health.

The chain recombines TRBV24-1 with TRBJ2-1; 8 bases align to TRBD2. From germline, CDR1 is KGHDR and CDR2 SFDVKD. V shed 9 bases, J shed 9 bases, and the junction held 9 bases outside the gene matches. CDR3 length equals 13 residues. The CDR3 DNA reads TGTGCCACCCGGGGGGGGAGGCGGGTTGAGCAGTTCTTC. This codes for CATRGGRRVEQFF.

This clone showed up just once. CDR3 amino acids: CASSLEILNTEAFF. Written as DNA, the CDR3 is TGCGCCAGCAGCTTGGAGATACTGAACACTGAAGCTTTCTTT. The chain combines TRBV5-1 with TRBJ1-1, with D hard to call. The CDR3 has 14 amino acids. The germline V gene encodes CDR1 SGHRS and CDR2 YFSETQ. Trimming took off 0 bases at V and 0 bases at J, with 6 bases between the two ends.

This rearrangement joins TRBV6-5 to TRBJ1-5; 7 bases fit TRBD1. In germline, CDR1 is MNHEY, CDR2 SVGAGI. The CDR3 runs 15 residues. The V and J ends lost 10 bases and 2 bases, in that order; junction bases with no gene match: 11. Here the CDR3 DNA reads TGTGCCACCACGACAGGGAGTCAGGGCAATCAGCCCCAGCATTTT. This translates into CATTTGSQGNQPQHF.

CDR3 DNA sequence: TGCGCCAGCAGTCAACCGGGACACGGGGATGAGCAGTTCTTC. This translates into CASSQPGHGDEQFF. The J gene is TRBJ2-1, the V gene TRBV23-1, with D maybe TRBD1 (6 bases). TRBV23-1 is an open reading frame, and its role is uncertain. The length of the CDR3 is 14 residues. V lost 2 bases and J 8 bases, leaving 13 bases between the germline ends.

This chain uses TRBV6-1 with TRBJ1-4; D ambiguous. Germline-derived CDR1 and CDR2 are MNHNS and SASEGT. V shed 4 bases and J shed 5 bases, with 20 bases lying between them. CDR3 length: 17 residues. The CDR3 coding sequence is TGTGCCAGCAGTGGCGGCCCCGGGATGGTCCAGAATGAAAAACTGTTTTTT. It translates to CASSGGPGMVQNEKLFF.

This rearrangement joins TRBV7-3 to TRBJ2-2; no definite D call. The CDR3 has 13 amino acids. Germline V gene data show CDR1 as SGHTA and CDR2 as FQGTGA. V dropped 5 bases and J dropped 2 bases, with 6 bases sitting between them. The CDR3 protein is CASSAYNTGELFF. For the CDR3, the DNA is TGTGCCAGCAGCGCGTACAACACCGGGGAGCTGTTTTTT.

V is TRBV25-1 and J is TRBJ1-6; D is unclear. The CDR3 runs to 13 residues. Germline V lookup: CDR1 MGHDK, CDR2 SYGVNS. Trimming removed 5 bases at V and 5 bases at J, with 7 bases between. For the CDR3, the DNA is TGTGCCAGCAGTCAAGGGAATAATTCACCCCTCCACTTT. Encoded protein: CASSQGNNSPLHF.

With respect to this clone: Other DNA sequences within the sample encode an identical CDR3. The V call is TRBV19, the J call TRBJ1-2; no reliable D call. The CDR3 length is 12 residues. Germline V gene sequence: CDR1 LNHDA, CDR2 SQIVND (reference sequence). Trimming pared 11 bases from V and 2 bases from J, leaving 12 bases between. This CDR3 is CASSPGNYGYTF. Here the CDR3 DNA reads TGTGCCTCCAGTCCTGGAAACTATGGCTACACCTTC.